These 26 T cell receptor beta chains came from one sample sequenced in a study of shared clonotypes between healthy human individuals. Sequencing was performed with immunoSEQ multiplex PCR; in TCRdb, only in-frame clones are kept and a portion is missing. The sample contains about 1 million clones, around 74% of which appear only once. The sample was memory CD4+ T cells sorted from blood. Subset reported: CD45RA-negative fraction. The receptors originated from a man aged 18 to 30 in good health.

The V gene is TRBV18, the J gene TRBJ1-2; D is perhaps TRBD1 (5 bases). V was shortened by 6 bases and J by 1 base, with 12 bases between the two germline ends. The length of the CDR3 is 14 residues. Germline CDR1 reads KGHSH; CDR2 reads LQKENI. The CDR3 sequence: CASSPGGDNYGYTF. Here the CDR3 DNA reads TGTGCCAGCTCCCCGGGGGGGGATAACTATGGCTACACCTTC.

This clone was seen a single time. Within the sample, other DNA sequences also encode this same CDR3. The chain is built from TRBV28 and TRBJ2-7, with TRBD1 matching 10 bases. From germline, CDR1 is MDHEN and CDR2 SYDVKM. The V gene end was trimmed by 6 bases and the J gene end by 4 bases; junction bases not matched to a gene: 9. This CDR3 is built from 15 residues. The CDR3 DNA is TGTGCCAGCAGCGCGCCCGGACAGGGGGTGTACGAGCAGTACTTC. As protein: CASSAPGQGVYEQYF. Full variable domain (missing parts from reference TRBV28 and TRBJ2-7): DVKVTQSSRYLVKRTGEKVFLECVQDMDHENMFWYRQDPGLGLRLIYFSYDVKMKEKGDIPEGYSVSREKKERFSLILESASTNQTSMYLCASSAPGQGVYEQYFGPGTRLTVT.

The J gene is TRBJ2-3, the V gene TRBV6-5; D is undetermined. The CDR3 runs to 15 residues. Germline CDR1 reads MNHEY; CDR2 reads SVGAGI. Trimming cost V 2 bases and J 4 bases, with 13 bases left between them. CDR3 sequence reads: CASSYHGYRADTQYF. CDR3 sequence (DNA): TGTGCCAGCAGTTACCACGGGTACCGTGCAGATACGCAGTATTTT.

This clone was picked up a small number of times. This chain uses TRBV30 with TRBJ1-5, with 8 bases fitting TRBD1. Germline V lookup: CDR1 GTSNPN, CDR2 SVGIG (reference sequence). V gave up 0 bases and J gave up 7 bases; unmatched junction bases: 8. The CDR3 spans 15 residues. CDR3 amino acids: CAWSVPYRGGQPQHF. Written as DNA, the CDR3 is TGTGCCTGGAGTGTACCGTACAGGGGGGGACAGCCCCAGCATTTT.

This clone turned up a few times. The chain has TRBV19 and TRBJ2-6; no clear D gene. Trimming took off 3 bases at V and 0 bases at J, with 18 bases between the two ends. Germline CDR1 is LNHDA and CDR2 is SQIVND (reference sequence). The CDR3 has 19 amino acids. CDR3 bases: TGTGCCAGTAGTATTTCCCCGGGCAGGATGAGCTCTGGGGCCAACGTCCTGACTTTC. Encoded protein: CASSISPGRMSSGANVLTF.

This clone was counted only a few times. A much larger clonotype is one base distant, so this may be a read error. The CDR3 sequence is CSASGDQPQHF. The CDR3 DNA is TGCAGTGCTAGTGGCGATCAGCCCCAGCATTTT. The chain combines TRBV20-1 with TRBJ1-5; unclear D gene. There are 11 residues in the CDR3. V was trimmed by 3 bases and J by 5 bases, leaving 5 bases between them. Germline V gene lookup returns CDR1 DFQATT and CDR2 SNEGSKA (reference sequence).

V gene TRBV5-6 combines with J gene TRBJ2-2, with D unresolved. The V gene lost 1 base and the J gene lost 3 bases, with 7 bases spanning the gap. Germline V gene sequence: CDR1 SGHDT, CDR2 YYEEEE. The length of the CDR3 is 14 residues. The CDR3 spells CASSLPVHTGELFF. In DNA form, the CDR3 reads TGTGCCAGCAGCTTGCCAGTTCACACCGGGGAGCTGTTTTTT.

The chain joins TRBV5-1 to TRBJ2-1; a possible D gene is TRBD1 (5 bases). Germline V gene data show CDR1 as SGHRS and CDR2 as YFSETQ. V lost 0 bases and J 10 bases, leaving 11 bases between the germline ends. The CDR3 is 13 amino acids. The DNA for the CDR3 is TGCGCCAGCAGCTTGGAGGCTAGACAGGAGCAGTTCTTC. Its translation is CASSLEARQEQFF.

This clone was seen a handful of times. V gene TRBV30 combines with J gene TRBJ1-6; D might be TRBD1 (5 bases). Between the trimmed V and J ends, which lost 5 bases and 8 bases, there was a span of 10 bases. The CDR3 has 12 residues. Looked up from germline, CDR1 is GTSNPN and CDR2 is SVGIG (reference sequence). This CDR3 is CAWQGLDSPLHF. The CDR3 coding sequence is TGTGCCTGGCAGGGTCTTGATTCACCCCTCCACTTT.

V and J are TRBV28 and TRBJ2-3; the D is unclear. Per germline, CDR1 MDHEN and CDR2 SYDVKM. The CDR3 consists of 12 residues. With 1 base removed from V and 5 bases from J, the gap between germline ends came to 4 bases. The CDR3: CASSLYGDTQYF. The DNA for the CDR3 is TGTGCCAGCAGTTTATACGGAGATACGCAGTATTTT.

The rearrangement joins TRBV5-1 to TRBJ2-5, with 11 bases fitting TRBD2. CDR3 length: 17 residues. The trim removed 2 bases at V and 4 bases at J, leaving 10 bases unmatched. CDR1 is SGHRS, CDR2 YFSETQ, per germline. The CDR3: CASSFNIAGGPAETQYF. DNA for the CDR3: TGCGCCAGCAGCTTCAATATAGCGGGGGGGCCGGCAGAGACCCAGTACTTC.

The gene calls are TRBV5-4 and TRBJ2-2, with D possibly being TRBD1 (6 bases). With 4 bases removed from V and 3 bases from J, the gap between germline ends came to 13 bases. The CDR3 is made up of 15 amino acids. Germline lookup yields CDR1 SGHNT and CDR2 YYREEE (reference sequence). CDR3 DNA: TGTGCCAGCAGCAGACAGGTTTTGGACACCGGGGAGCTGTTTTTT. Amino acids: CASSRQVLDTGELFF.

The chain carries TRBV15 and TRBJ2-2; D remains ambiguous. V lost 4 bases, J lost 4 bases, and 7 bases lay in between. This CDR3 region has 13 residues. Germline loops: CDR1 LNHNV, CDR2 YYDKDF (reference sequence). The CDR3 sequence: CATSTLSTGELFF. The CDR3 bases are TGTGCCACCAGCACCTTAAGCACCGGGGAGCTGTTTTTT.

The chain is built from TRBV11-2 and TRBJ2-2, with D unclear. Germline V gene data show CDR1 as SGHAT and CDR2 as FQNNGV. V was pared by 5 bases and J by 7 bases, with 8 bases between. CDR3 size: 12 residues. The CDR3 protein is CASSLGIGELFF. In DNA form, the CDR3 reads TGTGCCAGCAGCCTCGGAATCGGGGAGCTGTTTTTT.

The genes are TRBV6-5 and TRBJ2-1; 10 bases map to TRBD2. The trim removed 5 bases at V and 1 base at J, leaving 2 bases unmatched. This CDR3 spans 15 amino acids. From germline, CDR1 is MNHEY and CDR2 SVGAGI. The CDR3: CASSVLAGSYNEQFF. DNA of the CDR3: TGTGCCAGCAGTGTACTAGCGGGATCCTACAATGAGCAGTTCTTC.

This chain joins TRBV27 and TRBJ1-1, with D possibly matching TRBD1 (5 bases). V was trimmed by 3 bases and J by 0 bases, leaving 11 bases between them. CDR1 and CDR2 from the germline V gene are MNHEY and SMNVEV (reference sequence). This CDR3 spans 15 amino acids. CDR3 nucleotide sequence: TGTGCCAGCAGTTTTTCTTACAGGTTGAACACTGAAGCTTTCTTT. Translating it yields CASSFSYRLNTEAFF.

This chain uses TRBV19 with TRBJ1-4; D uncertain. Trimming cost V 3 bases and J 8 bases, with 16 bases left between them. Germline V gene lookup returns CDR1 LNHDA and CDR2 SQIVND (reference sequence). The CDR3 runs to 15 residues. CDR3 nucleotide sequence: TGTGCCAGTAGTATTGAAGGCAGTTGGAAAGAAAAACTGTTTTTT. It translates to CASSIEGSWKEKLFF.

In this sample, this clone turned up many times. The CDR3 spells CAWSSGGGASGTQYF. The CDR3 nucleotides are TGTGCCTGGAGTAGTGGCGGGGGGGCCAGTGGGACGCAGTATTTT. The genes are TRBV30 and TRBJ2-3; 9 nucleotides agree with TRBD2. The germline V gene encodes CDR1 GTSNPN and CDR2 SVGIG (reference sequence). This CDR3 comprises 15 residues. V lost 2 bases to trimming and J lost 9 bases; unmatched junction nucleotides: 12. The full variable domain, in which reference TRBV30 and TRBJ2-3 provide the parts outside the CDR3, is SQTIHQWPATLVQPVGSPLSLECTVEGTSNPNLYWYRQAAGRGLQLLFYSVGIGQISSEVPQNLSASRPQDRQFILSSKKLLLSDSGFYLCAWSSGGGASGTQYFGPGTRLTVL.

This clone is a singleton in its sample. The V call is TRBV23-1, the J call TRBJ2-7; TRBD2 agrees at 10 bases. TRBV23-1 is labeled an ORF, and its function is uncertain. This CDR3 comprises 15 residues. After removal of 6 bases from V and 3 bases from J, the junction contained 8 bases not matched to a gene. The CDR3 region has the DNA TGCGCCAGCAGCCCCCTTAGCGGGAGGAGCTACGAGCAGTACTTC. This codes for CASSPLSGRSYEQYF.

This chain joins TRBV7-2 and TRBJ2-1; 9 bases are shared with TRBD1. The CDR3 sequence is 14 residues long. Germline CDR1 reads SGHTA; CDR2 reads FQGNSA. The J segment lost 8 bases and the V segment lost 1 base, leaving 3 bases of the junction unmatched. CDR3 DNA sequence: TGTGCCAGCAGCTTAGGTGGGACAGGGCATGAGCAGTTCTTC. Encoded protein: CASSLGGTGHEQFF.

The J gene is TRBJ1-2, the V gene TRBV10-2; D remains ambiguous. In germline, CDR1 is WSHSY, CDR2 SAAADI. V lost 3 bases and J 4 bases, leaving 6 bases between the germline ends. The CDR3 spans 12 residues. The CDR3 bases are TGCGCCAGCAGTGATTACAGCTATGGCTACACCTTC. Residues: CASSDYSYGYTF.

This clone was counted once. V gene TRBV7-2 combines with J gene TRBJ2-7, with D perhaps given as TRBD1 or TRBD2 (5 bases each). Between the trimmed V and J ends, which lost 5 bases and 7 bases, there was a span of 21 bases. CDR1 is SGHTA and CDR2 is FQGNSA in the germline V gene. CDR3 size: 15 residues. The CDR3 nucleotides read TGTGCCAGCAGCCCGAGGGGTAGTCCCATGGGGGAGCAGTACTTC. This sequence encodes CASSPRGSPMGEQYF.

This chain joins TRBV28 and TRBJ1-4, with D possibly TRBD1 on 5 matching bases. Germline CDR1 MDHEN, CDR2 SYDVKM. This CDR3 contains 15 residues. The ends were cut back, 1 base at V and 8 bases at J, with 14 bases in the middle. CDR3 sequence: CASSLYAGSGEKLFF. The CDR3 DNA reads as TGTGCCAGCAGTTTATATGCAGGGTCCGGGGAAAAACTGTTTTTT.

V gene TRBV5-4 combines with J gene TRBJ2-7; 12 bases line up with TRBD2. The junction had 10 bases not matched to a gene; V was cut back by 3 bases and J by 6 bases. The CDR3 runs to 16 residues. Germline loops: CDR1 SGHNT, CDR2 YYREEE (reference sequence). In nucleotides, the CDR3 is TGTGCCAGCAGCTCCGCCCAGACTAGCGGGAGAGGCGAGCAGTACTTC. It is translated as CASSSAQTSGRGEQYF.

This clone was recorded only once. CDR3 protein: CASSLNPLRTPLAKNIQYF. CDR3 sequence (DNA): TGCGCCAGCAGCTTGAACCCGCTAAGGACCCCTCTGGCCAAAAACATTCAGTACTTC. The rearrangement uses TRBV5-1 and TRBJ2-4; D is unresolved. V shed 1 base and J shed 1 base, with 21 bases lying between them. The CDR3 has 19 residues. CDR1 SGHRS and CDR2 YFSETQ come from the germline V gene. Full variable domain (remainder filled in from reference TRBV5-1 and TRBJ2-4): KAGVTQTPRYLIKTRGQQVTLSCSPISGHRSVSWYQQTPGQGLQFLFEYFSETQRNKGNFPGRFSGRQFSNSRSEMNVSTLELGDSALYLCASSLNPLRTPLAKNIQYFGAGTRLSVL.

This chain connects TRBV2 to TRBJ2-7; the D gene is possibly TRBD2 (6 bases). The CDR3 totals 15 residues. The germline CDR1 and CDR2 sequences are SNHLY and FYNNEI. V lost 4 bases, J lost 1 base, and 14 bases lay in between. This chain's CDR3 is CASSGGRGISYEQYF. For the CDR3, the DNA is TGTGCCAGCAGTGGAGGTCGGGGGATTTCCTACGAGCAGTACTTC.